The 10 T cell receptor beta chains listed next were all sequenced from one sample in a study of blood T cell repertoires in COVID-19. Produced via immunoSEQ multiplex PCR; TCRdb's table is partial and in-frame only. The sample has 170,000 or so clones; roughly 90% are singletons. Sequencing was done on a sample of PBMCs or T cells enriched from blood (not recorded which). The receptors were gathered from a woman aged 50 to 65 who had recovered from COVID-19.

The chain employs TRBV10-1 and TRBJ2-7; 7 bases match TRBD2. Germline V gene data show CDR1 as WNHNN and CDR2 as SYGVQD (reference sequence). CDR3 length: 14 amino acids. The V gene end was trimmed by 4 bases and the J gene end by 0 bases; junction bases not matched to a gene: 3. DNA of the CDR3: TGCGCCAGCAGTGTAGCGGGTTTCTCCTACGAGCAGTACTTC. Its protein is CASSVAGFSYEQYF.

The rearrangement links TRBV25-1 to TRBJ1-2, with TRBD1 as a possible D gene (6 bases). In germline, CDR1 is MGHDK, CDR2 SYGVNS. The CDR3 length is 16 residues. Trimming took off 1 base at V and 1 base at J, with 13 bases between the two ends. The CDR3 spells CASSEFSGGDNYGYTF. CDR3 coding DNA: TGTGCCAGCAGTGAATTCTCGGGGGGCGATAACTATGGCTACACCTTC.

This clone was observed a few times. The V and J genes are TRBV5-1 and TRBJ1-2, with 11 bases that match TRBD1. Germline assignment: CDR1 SGHRS and CDR2 YFSETQ. The CDR3 consists of 14 residues. The V and J ends lost 3 bases and 8 bases, in that order; junction bases with no gene match: 6. In DNA form, the CDR3 reads TGCGCCAGCAGCTCCGGGACAGGGGGTGAGGGCTACACCTTC. This gives the protein CASSSGTGGEGYTF.

The chain has TRBV28 and TRBJ2-5, with D perhaps matching TRBD2 (6 bases). The V gene's germline CDR1 is MDHEN and CDR2 SYDVKM. The CDR3 is made up of 12 amino acids. The V end was cut by 4 bases, the J end by 7 bases, with 10 bases between. The CDR3, as DNA: TGTGCCAGCAGTTCGGGGACTTGGACCCAGTACTTC. Its translation: CASSSGTWTQYF.

This rearrangement joins TRBV20-1 to TRBJ1-2; no clear D. CDR3 size: 8 residues. Germline CDR1 is DFQATT and CDR2 is SNEGSKA (reference sequence). The CDR3 DNA sequence: TGCCGTCCCCGTGGCTACACCTTC. Protein sequence: CRPRGYTF.

The chain recombines TRBV30 with TRBJ2-1, with 8 bases lining up with TRBD2. CDR3 length: 16 residues. V was pared by 4 bases and J by 0 bases, with 8 bases of the junction left unmatched. Germline CDR1 is GTSNPN and CDR2 is SVGIG (reference sequence). Written as DNA, the CDR3 is TGTGCCTGGACGGGGGGGAGTGTTCCCTCCTACAATGAGCAGTTCTTC. This codes for CAWTGGSVPSYNEQFF.

The V and J genes are TRBV19 and TRBJ2-3; 10 nucleotides align to TRBD2. The CDR3 sequence is 18 residues long. J gave up 1 base and V 1 base, and 8 bases lay outside the gene matches. Germline values: CDR1 LNHDA, CDR2 SQIVND (reference sequence). CDR3 bases: TGTGCCAGTAGTATAGTGGCCCTAGCGGGAGAGGGCACAGATACGCAGTATTTT. Protein: CASSIVALAGEGTDTQYF.

V gene TRBV3-1 (or the pseudogene TRBV3-2) combines with J gene TRBJ1-1, with TRBD1 matching 8 bases. Germline CDR1 is LGHDT and CDR2 is YNNKEL (reference sequence). The CDR3 extends over 16 amino acids. V dropped 1 base and J dropped 3; count of bases not matched to a gene: 7. This CDR3 reads CASSQANRGLYTEAFF. The CDR3 coding sequence is TGTGCCAGCAGCCAAGCAAACAGGGGGTTGTACACTGAAGCTTTCTTT.

The chain is built from TRBV24-1 and TRBJ1-5; the D gene is possibly TRBD1 (6 bases). The CDR3 totals 13 residues. Germline assignment: CDR1 KGHDR and CDR2 SFDVKD. V dropped 4 bases and J dropped 10 bases, with 13 bases sitting between them. In DNA, the CDR3 is TGTGCCACCAGTGAACAGGGCCTAGCCCCCCAGCATTTT. This encodes CATSEQGLAPQHF.

The chain has TRBV5-4 and TRBJ1-1, with 11 bases fitting TRBD1. The germline CDR1 and CDR2 sequences are SGHNT and YYREEE (reference sequence). CDR3 length: 15 residues. V lost 1 base and J lost 5; bases outside the gene matches: 4. This CDR3 reads CASSLYGTGGTEAFF. CDR3 nucleotides: TGTGCCAGCAGCTTGTATGGGACAGGGGGGACTGAAGCTTTCTTT.